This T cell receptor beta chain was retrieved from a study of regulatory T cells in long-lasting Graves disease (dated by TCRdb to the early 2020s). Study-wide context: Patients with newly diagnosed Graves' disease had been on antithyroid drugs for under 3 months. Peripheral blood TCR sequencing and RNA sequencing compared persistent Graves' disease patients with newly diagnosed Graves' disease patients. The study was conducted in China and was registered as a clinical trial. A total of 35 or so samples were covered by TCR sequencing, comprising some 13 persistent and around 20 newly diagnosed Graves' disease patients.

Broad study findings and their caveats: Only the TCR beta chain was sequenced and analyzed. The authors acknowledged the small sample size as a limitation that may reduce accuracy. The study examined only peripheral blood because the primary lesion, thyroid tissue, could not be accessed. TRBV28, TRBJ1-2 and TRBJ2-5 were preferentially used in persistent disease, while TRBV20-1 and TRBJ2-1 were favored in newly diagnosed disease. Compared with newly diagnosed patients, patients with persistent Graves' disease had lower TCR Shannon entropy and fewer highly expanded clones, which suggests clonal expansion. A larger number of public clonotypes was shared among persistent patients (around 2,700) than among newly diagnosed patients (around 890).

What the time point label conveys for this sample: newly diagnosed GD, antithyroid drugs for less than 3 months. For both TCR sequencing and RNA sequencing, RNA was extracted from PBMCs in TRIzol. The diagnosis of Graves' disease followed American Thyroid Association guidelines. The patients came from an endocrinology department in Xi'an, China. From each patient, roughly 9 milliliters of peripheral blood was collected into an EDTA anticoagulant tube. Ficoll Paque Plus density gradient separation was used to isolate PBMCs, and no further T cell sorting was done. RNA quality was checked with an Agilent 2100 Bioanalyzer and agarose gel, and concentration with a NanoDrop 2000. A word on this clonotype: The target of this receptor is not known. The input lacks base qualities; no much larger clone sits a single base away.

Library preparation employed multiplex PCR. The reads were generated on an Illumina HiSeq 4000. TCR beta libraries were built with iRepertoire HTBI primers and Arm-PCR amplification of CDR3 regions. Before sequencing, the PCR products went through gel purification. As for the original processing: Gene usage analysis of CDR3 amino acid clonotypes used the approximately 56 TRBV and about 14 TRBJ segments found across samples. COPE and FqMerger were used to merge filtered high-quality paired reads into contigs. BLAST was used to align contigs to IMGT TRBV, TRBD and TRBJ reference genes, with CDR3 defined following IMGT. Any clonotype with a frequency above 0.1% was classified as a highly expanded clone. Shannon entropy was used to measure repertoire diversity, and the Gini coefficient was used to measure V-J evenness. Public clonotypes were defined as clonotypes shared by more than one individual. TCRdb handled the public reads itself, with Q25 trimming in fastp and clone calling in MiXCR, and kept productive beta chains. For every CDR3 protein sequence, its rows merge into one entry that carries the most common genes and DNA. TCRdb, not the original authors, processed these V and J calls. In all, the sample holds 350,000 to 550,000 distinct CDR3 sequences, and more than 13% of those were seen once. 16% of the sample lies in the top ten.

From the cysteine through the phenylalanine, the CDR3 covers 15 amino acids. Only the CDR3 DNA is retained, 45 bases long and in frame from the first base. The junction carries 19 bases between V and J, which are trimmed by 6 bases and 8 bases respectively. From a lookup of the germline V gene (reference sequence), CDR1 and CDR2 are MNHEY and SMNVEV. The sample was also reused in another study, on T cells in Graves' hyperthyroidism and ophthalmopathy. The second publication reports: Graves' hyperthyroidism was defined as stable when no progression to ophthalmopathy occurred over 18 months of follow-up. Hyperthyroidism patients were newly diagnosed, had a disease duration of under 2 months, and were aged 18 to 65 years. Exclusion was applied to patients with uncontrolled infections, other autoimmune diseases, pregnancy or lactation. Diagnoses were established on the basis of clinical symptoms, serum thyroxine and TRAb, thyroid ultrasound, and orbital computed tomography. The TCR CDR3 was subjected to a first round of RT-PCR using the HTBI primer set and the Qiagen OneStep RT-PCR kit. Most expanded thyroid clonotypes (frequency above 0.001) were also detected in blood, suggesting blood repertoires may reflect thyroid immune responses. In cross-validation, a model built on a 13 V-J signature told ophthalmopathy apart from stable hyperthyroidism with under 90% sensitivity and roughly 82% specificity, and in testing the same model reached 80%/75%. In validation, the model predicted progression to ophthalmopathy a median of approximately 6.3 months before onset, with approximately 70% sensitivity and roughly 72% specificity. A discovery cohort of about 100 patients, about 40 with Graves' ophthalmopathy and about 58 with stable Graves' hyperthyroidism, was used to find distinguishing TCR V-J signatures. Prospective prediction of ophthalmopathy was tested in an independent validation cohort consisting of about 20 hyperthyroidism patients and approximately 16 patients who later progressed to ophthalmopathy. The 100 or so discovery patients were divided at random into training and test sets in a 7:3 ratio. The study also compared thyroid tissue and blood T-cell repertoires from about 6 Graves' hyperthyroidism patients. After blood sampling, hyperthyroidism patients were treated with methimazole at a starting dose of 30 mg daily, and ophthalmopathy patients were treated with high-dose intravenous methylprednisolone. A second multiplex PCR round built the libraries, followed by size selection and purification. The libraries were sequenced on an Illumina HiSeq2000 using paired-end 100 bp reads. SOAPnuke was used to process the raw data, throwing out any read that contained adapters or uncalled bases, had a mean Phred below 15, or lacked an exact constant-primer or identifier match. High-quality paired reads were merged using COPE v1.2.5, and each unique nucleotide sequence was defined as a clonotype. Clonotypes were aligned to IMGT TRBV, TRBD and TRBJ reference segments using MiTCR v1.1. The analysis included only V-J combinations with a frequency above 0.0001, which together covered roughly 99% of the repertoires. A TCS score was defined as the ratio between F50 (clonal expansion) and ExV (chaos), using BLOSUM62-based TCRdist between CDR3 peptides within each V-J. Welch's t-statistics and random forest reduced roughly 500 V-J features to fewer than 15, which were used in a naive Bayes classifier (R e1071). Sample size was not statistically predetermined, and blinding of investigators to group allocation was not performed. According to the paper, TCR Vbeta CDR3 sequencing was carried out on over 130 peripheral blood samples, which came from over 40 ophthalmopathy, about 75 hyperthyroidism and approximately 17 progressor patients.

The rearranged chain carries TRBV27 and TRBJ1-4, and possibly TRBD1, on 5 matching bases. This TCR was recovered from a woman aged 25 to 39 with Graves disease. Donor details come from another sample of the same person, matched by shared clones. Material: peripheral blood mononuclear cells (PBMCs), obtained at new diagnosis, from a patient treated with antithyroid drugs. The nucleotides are TGTGCCAGCAGGATGGGACGGGGAAGTCGCGAAAAACTGTTTTTT. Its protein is CASRMGRGSREKLFF. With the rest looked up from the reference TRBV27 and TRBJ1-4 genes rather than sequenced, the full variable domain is EAQVTQNPRYLITVTGKKLTVTCSQNMNHEYMSWYRQDPGLGLRQIYYSMNVEVTDKGDVPEGYKVSRKEKRNFPLILESPSPNQTSLYFCASRMGRGSREKLFFGSGTQLSVL.